This T cell receptor (beta chain) derives from a study of blood T cell repertoires in COVID-19. Authors' methods: Amplifying reference gene primers gave estimates of nucleated cell counts. Clones were read by immunoSEQ multiplex PCR, and TCRdb kept only the in-frame ones, dropping some. The V and J calls and the clone size are those of that table, but D and trimming were determined from the DNA. The table has 300,000 to 450,000 clones, about 90% seen once. J lost 4 bases, V lost 5 bases, and 8 bases had no gene match. Germline assignment: CDR1 SGHAT and CDR2 FQNNGV. This CDR3 spans 15 amino acids. Those enrolled, adults aged roughly 18 to 95 years, came from 20 to 25 US areas. Participants' own reports of clinical history determined their cohort assignment.

This chain connects TRBV11-2 to TRBJ2-3; 8 bases align to TRBD2. The clonotype originates from a woman aged 25 to 45 who had recovered from COVID-19. Sequences were obtained from PBMCs or T cells enriched from blood (not recorded which). The DNA of the CDR3 is TGTGCCAGCAGCCTAGGGACTAGAGGCGCAGATACGCAGTATTTT. The encoded protein is CASSLGTRGADTQYF.